This TCR beta chain was identified during a study of blood T cell repertoires in COVID-19. The CDR3 sequence is 15 residues long. Germline CDR1 reads ENHRY; CDR2 reads SYGVKD. V lost 10 bases and J lost 7; bases outside the gene matches: 8. Here immunoSEQ multiplex PCR was the method, and the copy in TCRdb shows in-frame clones only, minus some. The table has 110,000 to 150,000 clones, 65% to 80% seen once. The TCR was taken from a woman aged 55-70 years with acute or convalescent COVID-19. The sample taken for sequencing was peripheral blood. V and J are TRBV10-3 and TRBJ2-1; TRBD2 matches at 15 bases. The CDR3 coding sequence is TGTGCCAGTACTGGGACTAGCGGGAGGATGAATGAGCAGTTCTTC. This translates into CASTGTSGRMNEQFF.